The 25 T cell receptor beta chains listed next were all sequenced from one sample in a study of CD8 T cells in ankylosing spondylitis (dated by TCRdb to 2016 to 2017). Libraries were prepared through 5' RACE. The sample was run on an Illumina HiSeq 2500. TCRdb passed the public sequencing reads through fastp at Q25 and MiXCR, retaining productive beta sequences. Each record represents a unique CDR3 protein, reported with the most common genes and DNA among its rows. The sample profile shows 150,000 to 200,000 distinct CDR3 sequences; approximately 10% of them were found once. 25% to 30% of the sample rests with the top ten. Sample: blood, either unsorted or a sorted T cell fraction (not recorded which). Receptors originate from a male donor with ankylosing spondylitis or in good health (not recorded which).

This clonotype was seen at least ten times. CDR3 sequence (DNA): TGTGCCATCAGTGCCGACAGGGGTAGCGAAAAGACCCAGTACTTC. Translated, it gives CAISADRGSEKTQYF. The V gene is TRBV10-3, the J gene TRBJ2-5; TRBD1 aligns across 8 bases. After removal of 4 bases from V and 6 bases from J, the junction contained 10 bases not matched to a gene. This CDR3 spans 15 amino acids. The germline V gene has CDR1 ENHRY and CDR2 SYGVKD.

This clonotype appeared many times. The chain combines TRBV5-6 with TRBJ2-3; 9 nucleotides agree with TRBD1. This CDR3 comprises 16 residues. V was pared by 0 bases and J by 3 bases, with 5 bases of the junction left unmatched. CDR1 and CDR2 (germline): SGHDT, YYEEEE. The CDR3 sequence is CASSLGLTGGTDTQYF. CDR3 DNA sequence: TGTGCCAGCAGCTTGGGCCTGACAGGGGGGACAGATACGCAGTATTTT.

The CDR3 bases are TGTGCCAGCACCTTCAGGCCGGGGAGACCTACCTACGAGCAGTACTTC. It encodes CASTFRPGRPTYEQYF. V usage is TRBV7-6 and J usage is TRBJ2-7, with D possibly matching TRBD2 (5 bases). Per germline, CDR1 SGHVS and CDR2 FNYEAQ. CDR3 size: 16 residues. Trimming shortened V by 7 bases and J by 2 bases, and 21 bases separated the two germline ends.

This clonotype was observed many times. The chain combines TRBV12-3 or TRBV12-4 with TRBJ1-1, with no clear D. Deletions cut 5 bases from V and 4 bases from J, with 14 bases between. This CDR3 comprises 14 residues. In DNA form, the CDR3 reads TGTGCCAGCAGTAAATACGGGGTGGGCACTGAAGCTTTCTTT. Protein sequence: CASSKYGVGTEAFF.

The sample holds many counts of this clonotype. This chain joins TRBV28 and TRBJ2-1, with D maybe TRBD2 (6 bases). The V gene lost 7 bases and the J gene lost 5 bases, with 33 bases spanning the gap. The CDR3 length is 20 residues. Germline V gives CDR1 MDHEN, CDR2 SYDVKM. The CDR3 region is CASNIPRRVSNPLYNNEQFF. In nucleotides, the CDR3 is TGTGCCAGCAATATTCCCCGGAGGGTGTCTAATCCCCTATATAACAATGAGCAGTTCTTC.

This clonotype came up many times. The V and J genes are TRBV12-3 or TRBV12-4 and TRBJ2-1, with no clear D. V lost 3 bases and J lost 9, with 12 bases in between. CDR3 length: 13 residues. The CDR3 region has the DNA TGTGCCAGCAGTTTCATCTCAGTCGGTGAGCAGTTCTTC. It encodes CASSFISVGEQFF.

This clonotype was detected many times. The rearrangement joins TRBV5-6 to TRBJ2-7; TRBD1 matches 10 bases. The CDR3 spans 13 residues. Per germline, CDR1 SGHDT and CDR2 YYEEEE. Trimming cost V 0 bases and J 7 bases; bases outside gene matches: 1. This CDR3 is CASSLGTGGEQYF. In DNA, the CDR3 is TGTGCCAGCAGCTTGGGGACAGGGGGAGAGCAGTACTTC.

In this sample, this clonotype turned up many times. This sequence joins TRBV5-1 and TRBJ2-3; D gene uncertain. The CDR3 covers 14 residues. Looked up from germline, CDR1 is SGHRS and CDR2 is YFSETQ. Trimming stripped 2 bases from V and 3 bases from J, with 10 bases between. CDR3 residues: CASSFGNRTDTQYF. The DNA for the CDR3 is TGCGCCAGCAGCTTCGGTAATCGGACAGATACGCAGTATTTT.

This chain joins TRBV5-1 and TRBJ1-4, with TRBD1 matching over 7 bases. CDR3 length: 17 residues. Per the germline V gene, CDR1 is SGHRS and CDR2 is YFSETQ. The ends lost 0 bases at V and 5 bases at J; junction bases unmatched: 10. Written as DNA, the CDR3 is TGCGCCAGCAGCTTGGAGCCAGGGGGACTCGGGAATGAAAAACTGTTTTTT. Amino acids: CASSLEPGGLGNEKLFF. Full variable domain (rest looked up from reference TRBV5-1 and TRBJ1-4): KAGVTQTPRYLIKTRGQQVTLSCSPISGHRSVSWYQQTPGQGLQFLFEYFSETQRNKGNFPGRFSGRQFSNSRSEMNVSTLELGDSALYLCASSLEPGGLGNEKLFFGSGTQLSVL.

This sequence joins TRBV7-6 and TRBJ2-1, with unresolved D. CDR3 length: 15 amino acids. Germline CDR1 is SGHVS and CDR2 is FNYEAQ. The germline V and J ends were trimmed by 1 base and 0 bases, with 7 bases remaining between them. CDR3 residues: CASSLVDSSYNEQFF. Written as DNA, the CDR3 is TGTGCCAGCAGCTTAGTGGATAGCTCCTACAATGAGCAGTTCTTC. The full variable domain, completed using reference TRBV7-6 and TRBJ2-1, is GAGVSQSPRYKVTKRGQDVALRCDPISGHVSLYWYRQALGQGPEFLTYFNYEAQQDKSGLPNDRFSAERPEGSISTLTIQRTEQRDSAMYRCASSLVDSSYNEQFFGPGTRLTVL.

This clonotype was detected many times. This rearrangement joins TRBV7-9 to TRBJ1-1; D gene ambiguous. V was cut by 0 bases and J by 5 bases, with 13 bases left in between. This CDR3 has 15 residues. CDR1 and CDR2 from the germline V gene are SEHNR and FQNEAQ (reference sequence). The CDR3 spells CASSLAANKGTEAFF. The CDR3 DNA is TGTGCCAGCAGCTTAGCGGCGAACAAAGGAACTGAAGCTTTCTTT.

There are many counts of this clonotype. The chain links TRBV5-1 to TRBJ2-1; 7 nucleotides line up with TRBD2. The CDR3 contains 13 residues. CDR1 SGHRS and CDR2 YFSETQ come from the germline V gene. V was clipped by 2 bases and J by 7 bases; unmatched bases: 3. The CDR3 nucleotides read TGCGCCAGCAGCTTTGCGGGAGAAAATGAGCAGTTCTTC. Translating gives CASSFAGENEQFF.

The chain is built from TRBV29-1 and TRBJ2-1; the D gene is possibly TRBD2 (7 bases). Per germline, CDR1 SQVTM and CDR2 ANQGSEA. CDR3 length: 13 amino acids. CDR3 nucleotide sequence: TGCAGGGAGGGGGGGGGAGCCTACAATGAGCAGTTCTTC. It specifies CREGGGAYNEQFF.

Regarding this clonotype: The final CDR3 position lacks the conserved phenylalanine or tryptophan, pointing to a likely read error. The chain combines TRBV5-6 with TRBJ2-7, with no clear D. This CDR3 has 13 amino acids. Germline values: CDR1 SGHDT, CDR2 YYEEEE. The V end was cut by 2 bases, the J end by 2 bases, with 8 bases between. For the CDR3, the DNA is TGTGCCAGCAGCTTCATCCAGGCCTACGAGCAGTACCTC. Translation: CASSFIQAYEQYL.

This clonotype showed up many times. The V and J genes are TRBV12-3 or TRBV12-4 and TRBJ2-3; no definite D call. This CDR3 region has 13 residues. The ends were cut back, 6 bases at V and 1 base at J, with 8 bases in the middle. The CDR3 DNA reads TGTGCCAGCAGATCGGACCGCACAGATACGCAGTATTTT. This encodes CASRSDRTDTQYF.

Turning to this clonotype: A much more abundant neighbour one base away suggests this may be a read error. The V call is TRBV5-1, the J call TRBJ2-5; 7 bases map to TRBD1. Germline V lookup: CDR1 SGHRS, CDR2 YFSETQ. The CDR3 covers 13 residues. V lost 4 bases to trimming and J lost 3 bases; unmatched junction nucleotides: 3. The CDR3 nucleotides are TGCGCCAGCAGCCTCAGGGGGAAAGAGACCCAGTACTTC. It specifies CASSLRGKETQYF.

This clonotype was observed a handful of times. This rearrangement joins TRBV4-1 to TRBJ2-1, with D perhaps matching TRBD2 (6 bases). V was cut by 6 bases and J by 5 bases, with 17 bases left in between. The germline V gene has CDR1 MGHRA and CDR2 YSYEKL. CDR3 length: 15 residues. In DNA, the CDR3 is TGCGCCAGCAGAGCCTTCCGGGACTCAAACAATGAGCAGTTCTTC. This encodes CASRAFRDSNNEQFF.

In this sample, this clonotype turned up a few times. Here the CDR3 DNA reads TGTGCCAGCAGTACACAGGAGAGAGGGGGTAATTCACCCCTCCACTTT. Translated, it gives CASSTQERGGNSPLHF. The rearrangement joins TRBV27 to TRBJ1-6; TRBD1 is a possible D gene (6 bases). This CDR3 spans 16 amino acids. Between the trimmed V and J ends, which lost 5 bases and 6 bases, there was a span of 17 bases. Per the germline V gene, CDR1 is MNHEY and CDR2 is SMNVEV (reference sequence).

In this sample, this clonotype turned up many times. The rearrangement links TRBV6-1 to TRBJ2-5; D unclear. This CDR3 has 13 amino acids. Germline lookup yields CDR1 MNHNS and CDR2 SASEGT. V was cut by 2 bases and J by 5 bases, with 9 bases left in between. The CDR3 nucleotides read TGTGCCAGCAGTGAAACACCAAGGGAGACCCAGTACTTC. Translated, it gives CASSETPRETQYF.

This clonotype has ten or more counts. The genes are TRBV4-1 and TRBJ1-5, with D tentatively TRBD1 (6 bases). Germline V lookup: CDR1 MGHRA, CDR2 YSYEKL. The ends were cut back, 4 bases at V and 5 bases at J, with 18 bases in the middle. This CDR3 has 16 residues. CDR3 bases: TGCGCCAGCAGCCGGGGTGGGGGGGGGCAGGATCAGCCCCAGCATTTT. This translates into CASSRGGGGQDQPQHF.

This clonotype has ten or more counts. CDR3 bases: TGTGCCATCACCCAGTCGAGCACAGATACGCAGTATTTT. It is translated as CAITQSSTDTQYF. The chain combines TRBV10-3 with TRBJ2-3; the D is unclear. Deletions cut 7 bases from V and 0 bases from J, with 8 bases between. Germline CDR1 reads ENHRY; CDR2 reads SYGVKD. The CDR3 totals 13 residues.

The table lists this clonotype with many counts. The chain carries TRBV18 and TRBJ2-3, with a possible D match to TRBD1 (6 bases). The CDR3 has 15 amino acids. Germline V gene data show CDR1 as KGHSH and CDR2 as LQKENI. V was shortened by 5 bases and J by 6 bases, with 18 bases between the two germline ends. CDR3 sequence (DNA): TGTGCCAGCTCAACCGGGACAAGGCAGCGGGATACGCAGTATTTT. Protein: CASSTGTRQRDTQYF.

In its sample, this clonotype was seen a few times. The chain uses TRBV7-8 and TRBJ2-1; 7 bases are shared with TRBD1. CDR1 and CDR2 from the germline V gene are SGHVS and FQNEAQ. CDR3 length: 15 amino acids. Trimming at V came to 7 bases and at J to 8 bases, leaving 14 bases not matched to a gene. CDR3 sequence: CASKRVEGARDEQFF. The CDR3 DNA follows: TGTGCCAGCAAAAGAGTTGAGGGGGCCAGGGATGAGCAGTTCTTC.

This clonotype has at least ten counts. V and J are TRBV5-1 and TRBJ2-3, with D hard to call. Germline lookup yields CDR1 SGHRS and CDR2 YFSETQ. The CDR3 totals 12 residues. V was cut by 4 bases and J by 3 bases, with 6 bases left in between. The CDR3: CASSRQTDTQYF. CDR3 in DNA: TGCGCCAGCAGCAGACAAACAGATACGCAGTATTTT.

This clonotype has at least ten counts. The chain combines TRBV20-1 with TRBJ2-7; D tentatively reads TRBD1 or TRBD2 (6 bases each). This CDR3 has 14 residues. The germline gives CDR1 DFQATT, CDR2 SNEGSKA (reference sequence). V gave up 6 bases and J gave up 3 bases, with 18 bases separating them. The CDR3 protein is CSAGKGGIDYEQYF. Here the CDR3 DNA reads TGCAGTGCCGGTAAAGGGGGGATCGACTACGAGCAGTACTTC.